This T cell receptor beta chain originates from a study of blood T cell repertoires in COVID-19. This CDR3 region has 13 residues. Trimming left V 4 bases short and J 6 bases short, with 10 bases between. Germline V gene sequence: CDR1 SGHNT, CDR2 YYREEE (reference sequence). Some clones are missing from TCRdb's copy, which holds only in-frame ones; the method was immunoSEQ multiplex PCR. This sample has some 300,000 clones, with about nine tenths found just once. Sequenced material: PBMCs or T cells enriched from blood (not recorded which). This rearrangement joins TRBV5-4 to TRBJ2-2, with D possibly being TRBD1 (6 bases). The sequence was obtained from a woman in her thirties or forties who had recovered from COVID-19. The CDR3 bases are TGTGCCAGCAGCCAGGGGCTCGCCGGGGAGCTGTTTTTT. Protein product: CASSQGLAGELFF.